Listed below are T cell receptor beta chains from one sample, sequenced in a study of cytomegalovirus exposure and HLA in healthy donors. The protocol was immunoSEQ multiplex PCR, while the TCRdb copy is restricted to in-frame clones and leaves out a portion. The sample table includes 70,000 or so clones. The material sequenced was PBMCs. The receptors here all came from a boy aged 10-17 years in good health and CMV-seronegative. Each CDR3 is given with its conserved first and last residue. The D gene is left open where the match is weak.

CDR3 length	V gene	J gene	D gene	CDR3 DNA	CDR3 protein
13	TRBV5-1	TRBJ1-1	TRBD1	TGCGCCAGCAGCCTAGGACAGGGGGCTGAAGCTTTCTTT	CASSLGQGAEAFF
14	TRBV19	TRBJ2-7	TRBD1	TGTGCCAGTAAACCGGGACAGGGTTCTCTCGAGCAGTACTTC	CASKPGQGSLEQYF
15	TRBV10-3	TRBJ2-3	-	TGTGCCATCAGTGAGCCAAGACTAGGCCAGGATACGCAGTATTTT	CAISEPRLGQDTQYF
15	TRBV10-3	TRBJ1-2	TRBD1	TGTGCCATCAGTGAGATTGTAGGGGGCGGGTATGGCTACACCTTC	CAISEIVGGGYGYTF
19	TRBV4-1	TRBJ2-5	TRBD2	TGCGCCAGCAGCCAAGTCATCACTAGCGGGGGGGGCCCCCGAGAGACCCAGTACTTC	CASSQVITSGGGPRETQYF
14	TRBV27	TRBJ1-2	TRBD1	TGTGCCAGCAGCCTACGACAGGGGAGGTATGGCTACACCTTC	CASSLRQGRYGYTF
19	TRBV29-1	TRBJ2-1	TRBD2	TGCAGCGTTGAAAATTGGGGACTAGCGGGGGGGAGCTCCTACAATGAGCAGTTCTTC	CSVENWGLAGGSSYNEQFF
11	TRBV30	TRBJ2-7	-	TGTGCCTGGCGGACACCGGTAGAGCAGTACTTC	CAWRTPVEQYF
16	TRBV18	TRBJ1-2	-	TGTGCCAGCTCGCCCATAAAAGTGGGCACAGGTTATGGCTACACCTTC	CASSPIKVGTGYGYTF
15	TRBV18	TRBJ2-7	TRBD2	TGTGCCAGCTCGCCCCCTAGCGGGAGCCCCCACGAGCAGTACTTC	CASSPPSGSPHEQYF
14	TRBV7-6	TRBJ2-5	TRBD2	TGTGCCAGCAGCAAAAGCGGGGGGCGAGAGACCCAGTACTTC	CASSKSGGRETQYF
14	TRBV30	TRBJ1-6	-	TGTGCCTGGAACCCTGGACAGCATAATTCACCCCTCCACTTT	CAWNPGQHNSPLHF
14	TRBV6-1	TRBJ1-1	-	TGTGCCAGCAGTGAACTAAGGGGGAACACTGAAGCTTTCTTT	CASSELRGNTEAFF
15	TRBV4-1	TRBJ1-5	TRBD1	TGCGCCAGCAGCCCACTTGAACAGGGGAGACAGCCCCAGCATTTT	CASSPLEQGRQPQHF
17	TRBV4-1	TRBJ1-1	TRBD1	TGCGCCAGCAGCCAAGCGACTGGGACAGGGTTGAACACTGAAGCTTTCTTT	CASSQATGTGLNTEAFF
16	TRBV27	TRBJ1-5	TRBD1	TGTGCCAGCAGTTTATCGGGCAGGGGGCTGGGTCAGCCCCAGCATTTT	CASSLSGRGLGQPQHF
17	TRBV27	TRBJ2-6	TRBD1	TGTGCCAGGCAGCGGACAGGGGCACCCTCTGGGGCCAACGTCCTGACTTTC	CARQRTGAPSGANVLTF
13	TRBV6-5	TRBJ2-7	-	TGTGCCTCACAAAGGAATAGCACCCACGAGCAGTACTTC	CASQRNSTHEQYF
16	TRBV5-6	TRBJ1-5	-	TGTGCCAGCAGCTTGGCCGGCGGGGGGCCCAATCAGCCCCAGCATTTT	CASSLAGGGPNQPQHF
16	TRBV5-1	TRBJ1-1	-	TGCGCCAGCAGCTTGGGGGTCAGGGTGGATGGGACTGAAGCTTTCTTT	CASSLGVRVDGTEAFF
12	TRBV2	TRBJ2-7	TRBD1	TGTGCCAGCAGGGAAACAGGGGGGGAGCAGTACTTC	CASRETGGEQYF
19	TRBV5-1	TRBJ2-1	TRBD2	TGCGCCAGCAGCTTCCGTGGTTACGGGGTGAGCGGGGAACACAATGAGCAGTTCTTC	CASSFRGYGVSGEHNEQFF
15	TRBV6-5	TRBJ2-7	-	TGTGCCAGCAGTTACTCAACGGGAGCCAACTACGAGCAGTACTTC	CASSYSTGANYEQYF
15	TRBV29-1	TRBJ2-1	TRBD2	TGCAGCGCGTACGGCATCCGGGACGGGGAGGGTGAGCAGTTCTTC	CSAYGIRDGEGEQFF
13	TRBV29-1	TRBJ2-3	-	TGCAGCTTTGGACAGTTCGGCACAGATACGCAGTATTTT	CSFGQFGTDTQYF
13	TRBV6-1	TRBJ1-5	-	TGTGCCAGCAGCACAGCCGACCATCAGCCCCAGCATTTT	CASSTADHQPQHF
13	TRBV5-1	TRBJ1-1	-	TGCGCCAGCAGCCACCGGGACATAGTTGAAGCTTTCTTT	CASSHRDIVEAFF
13	TRBV29-1	TRBJ2-7	TRBD1	TGCAGCGTTCCGGGACAGGGGGCAGGTGAGCAGTACTTC	CSVPGQGAGEQYF
17	TRBV4-2	TRBJ2-6	-	TGTGCCAGCAGCCAAGATTCTGCAGGCTCTGGGGCCAACGTCCTGACTTTC	CASSQDSAGSGANVLTF
18	TRBV2	TRBJ2-4	-	TGTGCCAGCAGTGAAGCAGGTCGGGGAAATCTAGCCAAAAACATTCAGTACTTC	CASSEAGRGNLAKNIQYF
15	TRBV2	TRBJ2-7	-	TGTGCCAGCAGTGCCCAGGGCAGGGCTTACGCCGAGCAGTACTTC	CASSAQGRAYAEQYF
16	TRBV18	TRBJ1-1	TRBD1	TGTGCCAGCTCACCGACTCCGGGACAGCTGAACACTGAAGCTTTCTTT	CASSPTPGQLNTEAFF
13	TRBV23-1	TRBJ1-2	-	TGCGCCAGCATACGTGAGGATGGCTATGGCTACACCTTC	CASIREDGYGYTF
13	TRBV6-1	TRBJ1-2	-	TGTGCCAGCACCCGGGAGTGGGACTATGGCTACACCTTC	CASTREWDYGYTF
14	TRBV6-1	TRBJ1-6	-	TGTGCCAGCAGGCCCCTCGAGGCTAATTCACCCCTCCACTTT	CASRPLEANSPLHF
15	TRBV9	TRBJ2-1	-	TGTGCCAGCAGTTCCCTAGCGACCGAAGGGGATGAGCAGTTCTTC	CASSSLATEGDEQFF
12	TRBV4-1	TRBJ2-5	-	TGCGCCAGCAGCCAAACGGTAGAGACCCAGTACTTC	CASSQTVETQYF
14	TRBV9	TRBJ2-1	-	TGTGCCAGCGAAAGAGAAGCGGGTCACAATGAGCAGTTCTTC	CASEREAGHNEQFF
13	TRBV4-3	TRBJ1-2	TRBD1	TGCGCCAGCAGCCAAGGACAGGGCCATGGCTACACCTTC	CASSQGQGHGYTF
17	TRBV15	TRBJ2-1	-	TGTGCCACCAGCAGAGACGGAGGGTTAAGGGGTAGGAATGAGCAGTTCTTC	CATSRDGGLRGRNEQFF
15	TRBV29-1	TRBJ1-1	-	TGCAGCGTTGCTAAGAATACGAATATGAACACTGAAGCTTTCTTT	CSVAKNTNMNTEAFF
15	TRBV11-2	TRBJ2-3	-	TGTGCCAGCAGCTTTCAGCGGATCAGCACAGATACGCAGTATTTT	CASSFQRISTDTQYF
13	TRBV18	TRBJ1-2	-	TGTGCCAGCTCATTTGACAGTAACTATGGCTACACCTTC	CASSFDSNYGYTF
14	TRBV19	TRBJ1-1	TRBD1	TGTGCCAGTAGCACAGGGGGCGCGGTCACTGAAGCTTTCTTT	CASSTGGAVTEAFF
13	TRBV30	TRBJ2-7	-	TGTGCCTGGAGATCCATCGGGGCCTACGAGCAGTACTTC	CAWRSIGAYEQYF
14	TRBV6-5	TRBJ2-5	TRBD1	TGTGCCAGCAGTTACTTAGGGGGCGGGGAGACCCAGTACTTC	CASSYLGGGETQYF
13	TRBV7-9	TRBJ2-5	-	TGTGCCAGCAGCTCCAGGGGCCCAGAGACCCAGTACTTC	CASSSRGPETQYF
14	TRBV7-6	TRBJ2-5	TRBD1	TGTGCCAGCAGCATAGACAGGGGTCAAGAGACCCAGTACTTC	CASSIDRGQETQYF
17	TRBV30	TRBJ1-3	-	TGTGCCTGGAGTCCTTCCCTCGGTCGTCCGAGGGGAAACACCATATATTTT	CAWSPSLGRPRGNTIYF
15	TRBV15	TRBJ1-5	-	TGTGCCACCAGTTCGGATGGAGTAATCCGCCAGCCCCAGCATTTT	CATSSDGVIRQPQHF
15	TRBV7-2	TRBJ1-1	-	TGTGCCAGCAGCTTAGGGGGCGGAGTGAACACTGAAGCTTTCTTT	CASSLGGGVNTEAFF
18	TRBV30	TRBJ2-1	TRBD2	TGTGCCTGGAGTGGTACTAGCGGGAGGGCCCCAAAAGACAATGAGCAGTTCTTC	CAWSGTSGRAPKDNEQFF
17	TRBV25-1	TRBJ2-7	TRBD1	TGTGCCAGCAGTGAATATAGAACTAGACAGGGGGCAGACGAGCAGTACTTC	CASSEYRTRQGADEQYF
14	TRBV25-1	TRBJ1-1	-	TGTGCCAGCAGTGCCCAGGATCAGAGCACTGAAGCTTTCTTT	CASSAQDQSTEAFF
14	TRBV6-5	TRBJ1-1	-	TGTGCCAGCCGTCCCACTAACAAGAACACTGAAGCTTTCTTT	CASRPTNKNTEAFF
15	TRBV9	TRBJ1-6	TRBD1	TGTGCCAGCAGCAGATGGACAGGGACTAATTCACCCCTACACTTT	CASSRWTGTNSPLHF